This TCR beta chain is drawn from a study of shared clonotypes between healthy human individuals. Assay: immunoSEQ multiplex PCR; the TCRdb copy retains only in-frame clones and omits some. The sample includes hundreds of thousands of clones, less than 85% seen only once; the top ten take approximately 1.8%. The material sequenced was memory CD4+ T cells sorted from blood. The subset is: CD45RA-negative fraction. The sequence was obtained from a young woman in good health.

CDR3: CASSPGGSVDGYEQYF. CDR3 bases: TGTGCCAGCAGCCCCGGGGGATCGGTTGACGGCTACGAGCAGTACTTC. V is TRBV11-3 and J is TRBJ2-7, with D maybe TRBD2 (6 bases). Germline CDR1 and CDR2: SGHNT and YENEEA. V shed 5 bases and J shed 3 bases, with 20 bases lying between them. This CDR3 is 16 amino acids long.